These 9 T cell receptor beta chains were all obtained from the same sample, sequenced in a study of blood T cell repertoires in COVID-19. Generated by immunoSEQ multiplex PCR, the TCRdb table keeps only in-frame clones and is missing some. Of 150,000 to 200,000 clones listed, roughly 75% are singletons. Sequencing input: peripheral blood. All receptors come from a man in his 70s with active or convalescent COVID-19.

The rearrangement joins TRBV6-5 to TRBJ1-1; D possibly corresponds to TRBD1 (5 bases). Trimming took 7 bases from V and 0 from J, leaving 15 bases between them. Looked up from germline, CDR1 is MNHEY and CDR2 is SVGAGI. The CDR3 has 15 amino acids. This CDR3 reads CASTRKGHLNTEAFF. CDR3 bases: TGTGCCAGCACCAGAAAGGGGCACCTGAACACTGAAGCTTTCTTT.

The genes are TRBV7-2 and TRBJ2-7; 11 positions agree with TRBD2. The CDR3 runs to 15 residues. After removal of 5 bases from V and 4 bases from J, the junction contained 7 bases not matched to a gene. Germline V gene sequence: CDR1 SGHTA, CDR2 FQGNSA. CDR3: CASSAPTSGGYEQYF. In DNA form, the CDR3 reads TGTGCCAGCAGCGCCCCTACTAGCGGGGGATACGAGCAGTACTTC.

The gene calls are TRBV5-1 and TRBJ1-2; D not certain. Germline V CDR1 and CDR2: SGHRS, YFSETQ. V dropped 3 bases and J dropped 0 bases, with 9 bases sitting between them. The CDR3 contains 14 residues. In DNA, the CDR3 is TGCGCCAGCAGCTCTAATGCACCTAACTATGGCTACACCTTC. Its protein product is CASSSNAPNYGYTF. Variable domain in full (rest from reference TRBV5-1 and TRBJ1-2): KAGVTQTPRYLIKTRGQQVTLSCSPISGHRSVSWYQQTPGQGLQFLFEYFSETQRNKGNFPGRFSGRQFSNSRSEMNVSTLELGDSALYLCASSSNAPNYGYTFGSGTRLTVV.

This chain uses TRBV6-5 with TRBJ1-5, with D tentatively TRBD1 (5 bases). The V gene's germline CDR1 is MNHEY and CDR2 SVGAGI. V was shortened by 5 bases and J by 2 bases, with 7 bases between the two germline ends. CDR3 length: 13 amino acids. The CDR3, as DNA: TGTGCCAGCAGTAGGGGTGGCAATCAGCCCCAGCATTTT. Protein: CASSRGGNQPQHF.

The V call is TRBV6-1, the J call TRBJ2-7, with 12 bases fitting TRBD2. Germline CDR1 is MNHNS and CDR2 is SASEGT. The CDR3 is 17 residues long. The V gene end was trimmed by 3 bases and the J gene end by 2 bases; junction bases not matched to a gene: 8. The CDR3 region is CASSDKTSGSLPYEQYF. The CDR3, as DNA: TGTGCCAGCAGTGATAAGACTAGCGGGAGTCTCCCCTACGAGCAGTACTTC.

V gene TRBV29-1 combines with J gene TRBJ2-7, with D possibly being TRBD2 (6 bases). The V and J ends lost 3 bases and 1 base respectively, with 13 bases between them. Per the germline V gene, CDR1 is SQVTM and CDR2 is ANQGSEA. This CDR3 is 14 amino acids long. CDR3: CSVDGGVTSYEQYF. Written as DNA, the CDR3 is TGCAGCGTTGACGGCGGGGTAACTTCCTACGAGCAGTACTTC.

The chain has TRBV6-5 and TRBJ2-3, with TRBD1 matching over 10 bases. V was pared by 6 bases and J by 0 bases, with 3 bases of the junction left unmatched. The CDR3 is made up of 15 amino acids. CDR1 is MNHEY, CDR2 SVGAGI, per germline. Here the CDR3 reads CASRRQGASTDTQYF. In nucleotides, the CDR3 is TGTGCCAGCAGGCGACAGGGGGCTAGCACAGATACGCAGTATTTT.

The chain uses TRBV11-2 and TRBJ1-1; 8 positions match TRBD1. V was pared by 1 base and J by 5 bases, with 6 bases of the junction left unmatched. Germline CDR1 reads SGHAT; CDR2 reads FQNNGV. This CDR3 region has 15 residues. DNA of the CDR3: TGTGCCAGCAGCTTAGTCACAGGGGGATGGACTGAAGCTTTCTTT. It codes for CASSLVTGGWTEAFF.

This clone was seen only once. The rearrangement links TRBV2 to TRBJ1-1; 7 positions match TRBD1. The ends lost 8 bases at V and 1 base at J; junction bases unmatched: 1. This CDR3 has 12 amino acids. Looked up from germline, CDR1 is SNHLY and CDR2 is FYNNEI. CDR3 DNA sequence: TGTGCCAGCGACAGGGAGAACACTGAAGCTTTCTTT. This codes for CASDRENTEAFF.